One and the same sample provided the 5 T cell receptor beta chains below, sequenced in a study of CD8 T cells in Susac syndrome. Random hexamers were used to reverse transcribe an amount of roughly 0.45 to 1 ug RNA. TCRdb recomputed calls from the immunoSEQ multiplex PCR reads with MiXCR, one row per CDR3 protein. The table lists about 47,000 distinct CDR3 sequences, approximately 92% of them singletons. Sequenced: CD8+ T cells from PBMCs. Receptors were obtained from a human donor in good health.

The rearrangement uses TRBV27 and TRBJ1-1; TRBD1 agrees at 7 bases. V lost 5 bases, J lost 4 bases, and 10 bases stayed unmatched. The CDR3 is made up of 15 amino acids. Looked up from germline, CDR1 is MNHEY and CDR2 is SMNVEV (reference sequence). DNA for the CDR3: TGTGCCAGCAGTGTTAACAGGGGCGATCCCACTGAAGCTTTCTTT. Amino acids: CASSVNRGDPTEAFF.

The chain links TRBV2 to TRBJ2-7; 8 bases agree with TRBD2. Germline-derived CDR1 and CDR2 are SNHLY and FYNNEI. V shed 0 bases and J 0 bases; nucleotides not matched to a gene: 7. CDR3 length equals 17 residues. The CDR3 sequence: CASSEAVGLAASYEQYF. The CDR3 DNA is TGTGCCAGCAGTGAAGCCGTTGGACTAGCAGCCTCCTACGAGCAGTACTTC.

Concerning this clonotype: Sequence at one end of the junction differs from germline and may be a read error. The gene calls are TRBV2 and TRBJ2-1; 7 nucleotides agree with TRBD2. The CDR3 is 14 amino acids. CDR1 is SNHLY and CDR2 is FYNNEI in the germline V gene. CDR3 in DNA: TGTGCCAGCAGTGAGGAGAACTTCTGGGCGGGGGAACCCTTC. Encoded protein: CASSEENFWAGEPF.

The V call is TRBV27, the J call TRBJ2-2; 8 nucleotides match TRBD1. The CDR3 spans 16 residues. The germline V gene has CDR1 MNHEY and CDR2 SMNVEV (reference sequence). V trimming: 8 bases; J trimming: 3 bases; junction bases outside the gene matches: 11. The CDR3, as DNA: TGTGCCAGCCGACAGGGGACAGGCTTTTACACCGGGGAGCTGTTTTTT. Its translation is CASRQGTGFYTGELFF.

The chain employs TRBV7-9 and TRBJ1-1; D may be TRBD1 (5 bases). Deletions cut 1 base from V and 5 bases from J, with 14 bases between. This CDR3 contains 15 residues. CDR1 and CDR2 (germline): SEHNR, FQNEAQ (reference sequence). CDR3 amino acids: CASSLGQGVHTEAFF. In DNA, the CDR3 is TGTGCCAGCAGCTTAGGGCAGGGCGTTCATACTGAAGCTTTCTTT.